Shown below are 21 T cell receptor beta chains from a single sample sequenced in a study of cytomegalovirus exposure and HLA in healthy donors. The PCR used 60 Vbeta and 13 Jbeta primers. Generated by immunoSEQ multiplex PCR, the TCRdb table keeps only in-frame clones and is missing some. The sample holds 150,000 to 200,000 clones, over 75% seen once. Specimen: PBMCs. All receptors derive from a man aged 45 to 65 in good health and CMV-seropositive.

CDR3 coding DNA: TGCGCCAGCAGCCCCCAGACAGGGGGCGTCTATGGCTACACCTTC. Amino acid sequence: CASSPQTGGVYGYTF. V and J are TRBV4-1 and TRBJ1-2, with 10 bases lining up with TRBD1. Germline values: CDR1 MGHRA, CDR2 YSYEKL. With 4 bases clipped from V and 4 bases from J, the junction kept 6 bases outside the gene matches. The CDR3 covers 15 residues.

The V call is TRBV6-1, the J call TRBJ2-2; 12 nucleotides line up with TRBD2. The CDR3 contains 15 residues. V lost 2 bases to trimming and J lost 6 bases; unmatched junction nucleotides: 1. The germline CDR1 and CDR2 sequences are MNHNS and SASEGT. In nucleotides, the CDR3 is TGTGCCAGCAGTGAACTAGCGGGGGGGCCCGGGGAGCTGTTTTTT. Translating gives CASSELAGGPGELFF.

The chain couples TRBV6-6 to TRBJ2-3, with 7 bases identical to TRBD1. The germline CDR1 and CDR2 sequences are MNHNY and SVGAGI (reference sequence). The CDR3 spans 16 residues. After removal of 7 bases from V and 0 bases from J, the junction contained 10 bases not matched to a gene. In nucleotides, the CDR3 is TGTGCCAGCACCCCGAGACAGGGCGCAAGCACAGATACGCAGTATTTT. It translates to CASTPRQGASTDTQYF.

This chain uses TRBV28 with TRBJ1-2; 12 bases fit TRBD1. Germline loops: CDR1 MDHEN, CDR2 SYDVKM. The CDR3 totals 17 residues. With 5 bases clipped from V and 8 bases from J, the junction kept 15 bases outside the gene matches. Written as DNA, the CDR3 is TGTGCCAGCAGTGCTTCTCACCCCGGGACAGGGGGCGCCGGCTACACCTTC. It specifies CASSASHPGTGGAGYTF.

The chain combines TRBV6-5 with TRBJ2-7; perhaps TRBD1 as D (8 bases). The CDR3 runs to 14 residues. V was shortened by 5 bases and J by 3 bases, with 14 bases between the two germline ends. Germline V CDR1 and CDR2: MNHEY, SVGAGI. The CDR3 coding sequence is TGTGCCAGCAGTCCTTACAGGGGGGGCTACGAGCAGTACGTC. Amino acid sequence: CASSPYRGGYEQYV.

Written as DNA, the CDR3 is TGTGCCAGCAGCCCACCCCCGGGAGACACCTATTATACGCAGTATTTT. Amino acid sequence: CASSPPPGDTYYTQYF. The rearrangement links TRBV13 to TRBJ2-3; possible D gene TRBD2, 6 bases. CDR1 is PRHDT and CDR2 is FYEKMQ in the germline V gene (reference sequence). The germline V and J ends were trimmed by 5 bases and 7 bases, with 22 bases remaining between them. This CDR3 has 16 amino acids.

V and J are TRBV30 and TRBJ2-2, with a possible D match to TRBD1 (6 bases). This CDR3 has 16 residues. Germline CDR1 reads GTSNPN; CDR2 reads SVGIG (reference sequence). The germline V and J ends were trimmed by 4 bases and 0 bases, with 15 bases remaining between them. In DNA form, the CDR3 reads TGTGCCTGGAACCTCTGGACAGCCGCGAACACCGGGGAGCTGTTTTTT. It codes for CAWNLWTAANTGELFF.

V and J are TRBV18 and TRBJ1-1, with D possibly matching TRBD1 (5 bases). Trimming cost V 0 bases and J 0 bases, with 11 bases left between them. From germline, CDR1 is KGHSH and CDR2 LQKENI. The length of the CDR3 is 16 residues. CDR3 residues: CASSPPQGKLNTEAFF. CDR3 DNA: TGTGCCAGCTCACCACCGCAGGGTAAACTGAACACTGAAGCTTTCTTT.

The gene calls are TRBV28 and TRBJ2-2; D gene unclear. This CDR3 contains 10 residues. Germline CDR1 MDHEN, CDR2 SYDVKM. V lost 6 bases and J lost 7, with 3 bases in between. CDR3 sequence reads: CASSNGELFF. CDR3 nucleotides: TGTGCCAGCAGCAACGGGGAGCTGTTTTTT. The complete variable domain, with remaining parts taken from reference TRBV28 and TRBJ2-2, reads DVKVTQSSRYLVKRTGEKVFLECVQDMDHENMFWYRQDPGLGLRLIYFSYDVKMKEKGDIPEGYSVSREKKERFSLILESASTNQTSMYLCASSNGELFFGEGSRLTVL.

The rearrangement links TRBV6-6 to TRBJ1-1, with 10 bases aligning to TRBD1. The junction had 3 bases not matched to a gene; V was cut back by 4 bases and J by 1 base. This CDR3 has 15 amino acids. CDR1 MNHNY and CDR2 SVGAGI come from the germline V gene (reference sequence). The CDR3 loop is CASSWDRGTNTEAFF. The CDR3 bases are TGTGCCAGCAGTTGGGACAGGGGCACGAACACTGAAGCTTTCTTT.

The V gene is TRBV28, the J gene TRBJ1-1; 9 bases fit TRBD1. Germline V CDR1 and CDR2: MDHEN, SYDVKM. The CDR3 sequence is 15 residues long. The junction had 14 bases not matched to a gene; V was cut back by 4 bases and J by 11 bases. The CDR3 sequence: CASSSQPGTGRGAFF. The CDR3 DNA sequence: TGTGCCAGCAGTTCACAACCCGGGACAGGGAGGGGGGCTTTCTTT.

The V gene is TRBV28, the J gene TRBJ1-1, with TRBD1 identical over 7 bases. V shed 9 bases and J 4 bases; nucleotides not matched to a gene: 11. The CDR3 length is 14 residues. Germline assignment: CDR1 MDHEN and CDR2 SYDVKM. The CDR3 protein is CASLRGTVRTEAFF. The CDR3 DNA follows: TGTGCCAGTTTAAGGGGGACAGTTCGCACTGAAGCTTTCTTT.

This clone has a single count. V gene TRBV29-1 combines with J gene TRBJ2-1; D is ambiguous. The CDR3 is made up of 16 amino acids. Germline assignment: CDR1 SQVTM and CDR2 ANQGSEA. Trimming pared 0 bases from V and 0 bases from J, leaving 12 bases between. The CDR3 region is CSVEDGSPSSYNEQFF. The CDR3 region has the DNA TGCAGCGTTGAAGACGGTTCACCAAGCTCCTACAATGAGCAGTTCTTC.

This chain uses TRBV5-4 with TRBJ1-2, with D hard to call. The V and J ends lost 6 bases and 4 bases respectively, with 16 bases between them. The germline V gene has CDR1 SGHNT and CDR2 YYREEE (reference sequence). The CDR3 runs to 14 residues. The CDR3 DNA reads as TGTGCCAGCACCCTCGACGGAGAAATCTATGGCTACACCTTC. Protein product: CASTLDGEIYGYTF.

The V gene is TRBV2, the J gene TRBJ2-1; 8 bases are a match to TRBD2. With V trimmed by 8 bases and J by 6 bases, 12 bases remained unmatched. CDR1 and CDR2 (germline): SNHLY, FYNNEI. The CDR3 contains 15 residues. CDR3 sequence: CASGAPAGASNEQFF. CDR3 in DNA: TGTGCCAGCGGGGCCCCAGCGGGGGCTAGCAATGAGCAGTTCTTC.

V usage is TRBV23-1 and J usage is TRBJ1-6; D not resolved. TRBV23-1 is annotated as an ORF whose role is uncertain. V lost 3 bases and J lost 2, with 11 bases in between. CDR3 length: 16 residues. The CDR3 here is CASSHDWPAYNSPLHF. CDR3 nucleotides: TGCGCCAGCAGTCACGATTGGCCAGCCTATAATTCACCCCTCCACTTT.

The rearrangement joins TRBV7-9 to TRBJ2-1, with 9 bases identical to TRBD1. Germline V gene lookup returns CDR1 SEHNR and CDR2 FQNEAQ (reference sequence). Trimming cost V 4 bases and J 10 bases; bases outside gene matches: 11. The CDR3 has 15 residues. The CDR3 bases are TGTGCCAGCAGCTCGTCCGGGACAGGGATCGGCGAGCAGTTCTTC. It codes for CASSSSGTGIGEQFF.

Details on this clone: The same CDR3 also results from other DNA sequences found in this sample. The chain couples TRBV5-1 to TRBJ2-2; D gene unclear. This CDR3 is built from 15 residues. V was trimmed by 1 base and J by 1 base, leaving 8 bases between them. Looked up from germline, CDR1 is SGHRS and CDR2 is YFSETQ. The CDR3 loop is CASSLTVLNTGELFF. In DNA, the CDR3 is TGCGCCAGCAGCTTGACTGTGTTGAACACCGGGGAGCTGTTTTTT.

The table lists this clone with a count of one. The junction does not match germline at one end; this may be a read error. This chain uses TRBV7-8 with TRBJ2-1, with 10 bases identical to TRBD1. The germline CDR1 and CDR2 sequences are SGHVS and FQNEAQ. This CDR3 has 17 residues. CDR3 protein: CAGSRRSGTGVNNEQFF. CDR3 in DNA: TGTGCCGGCAGTCGAAGAAGCGGGACAGGGGTTAACAATGAGCAGTTCTTC.

This chain joins TRBV4-3 and TRBJ2-5; 8 nucleotides agree with TRBD1. The J call is in doubt because the DNA end fits TRBJ2-7 better. This CDR3 has 13 amino acids. From germline, CDR1 is LGHNA and CDR2 YSLEER. The DNA of the CDR3 is TGCGCCAGCAGCCCGGGACAGGCCTACGAGCAGTACTTC. This encodes CASSPGQAYEQYF.

The chain has TRBV5-6 and TRBJ1-1; D remains ambiguous. The CDR3 runs to 13 residues. Between the trimmed V and J ends, which lost 4 bases and 1 base, there was a span of 8 bases. The germline V gene encodes CDR1 SGHDT and CDR2 YYEEEE. CDR3: CASSPAQNTEAFF. The CDR3, as DNA: TGTGCCAGCAGCCCCGCACAGAACACTGAAGCTTTCTTT.